This T cell receptor (beta chain) emerged from a study of T-cell reconstitution after alpha-beta-depleted transplantation in children. Findings of the study overall: At the one-year point after transplant, T-cell counts and TCRbeta diversity were found to come mostly from T cells that had been newly produced. TCRbeta diversity was high at day 60 in some patients (a result of surviving recipient T cells and thymic progenitors).

V was shortened by 4 bases and J by 1 base, with 7 bases between the two germline ends. The CDR3 runs 12 residues. CDR1 is SQVTM and CDR2 is ANQGSEA in the germline V gene. Preparation of the TCRbeta library was carried out with unique molecular identifiers. A single record per CDR3 protein comes from TCRdb applying MiXCR to the PCR reads. The data contain around 52,000 distinct CDR3 sequences, around 5.9% of them singletons. Many counts were recorded for this clonotype. The antigen is undetermined. The clonotype comes from a female patient under 10 years old who had a stem cell transplant for aplastic anemia, so the T cells may come from the graft donor. The V and J genes are TRBV29-1 and TRBJ1-1; D remains ambiguous. The sequenced sample was PBMCs, mostly from graft donor cells, obtained 60 days after TCRalphabeta/CD19-depleted stem cell transplant. For the CDR3, the DNA is TGCAGCGTTGTAATCACGAACACTGAAGCTTTCTTT. Protein product: CSVVITNTEAFF.